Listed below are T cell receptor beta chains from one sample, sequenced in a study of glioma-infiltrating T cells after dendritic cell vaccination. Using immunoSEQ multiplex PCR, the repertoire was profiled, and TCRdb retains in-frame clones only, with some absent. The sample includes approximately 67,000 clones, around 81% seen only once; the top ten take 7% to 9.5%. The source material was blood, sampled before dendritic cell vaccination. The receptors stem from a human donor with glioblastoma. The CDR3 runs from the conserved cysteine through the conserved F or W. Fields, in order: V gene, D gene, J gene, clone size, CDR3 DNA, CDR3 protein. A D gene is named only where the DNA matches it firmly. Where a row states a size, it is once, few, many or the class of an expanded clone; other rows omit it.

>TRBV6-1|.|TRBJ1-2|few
TGTGCCAGCAGTGCAGGGGAATTTTACTATGGCTACACCTTC
CASSAGEFYYGYTF
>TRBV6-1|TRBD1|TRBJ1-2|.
TGTGCCAGCAGTTATCAGGGGGGTGGGGACGGCTACACCTTC
CASSYQGGGDGYTF
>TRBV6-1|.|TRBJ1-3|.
TGTGCCAGCAGTGAACCGCCGGGACTCCGGGCTTCGGGAAACACCATATATTTT
CASSEPPGLRASGNTIYF
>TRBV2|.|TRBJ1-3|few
TGTGCCAGCAGGGGCAGGGAATACACCATATATTTT
CASRGREYTIYF
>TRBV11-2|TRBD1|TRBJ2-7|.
TGTGCCAGCAGCAAGGGATTGACAGGGGACGAGCAGTACTTC
CASSKGLTGDEQYF
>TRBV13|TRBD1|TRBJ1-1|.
TGTGCCAGCAGCCCGGACAGGGTTGAAGCTTTCTTT
CASSPDRVEAFF
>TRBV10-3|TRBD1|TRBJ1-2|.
TGTGCCATCAGTGAGTCGGACAGGGAGGCAGGCTACACCTTC
CAISESDREAGYTF
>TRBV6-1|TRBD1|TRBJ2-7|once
TGTGCCAGCAGCACAGGGGCCTACGAGCAGTACTTC
CASSTGAYEQYF
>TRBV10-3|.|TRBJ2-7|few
TGTGCCCTCGCTGGCGGCAGAACTTACGAGCAGTACTTC
CALAGGRTYEQYF
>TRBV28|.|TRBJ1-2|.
TGTGCCAGCACCACAGATAATAACTATGGCTACACCTTC
CASTTDNNYGYTF
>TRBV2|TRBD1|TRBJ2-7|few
TGTGCCAGCAGTAATCAGGGGGCCGGCTACGAGCAGTACTTC
CASSNQGAGYEQYF
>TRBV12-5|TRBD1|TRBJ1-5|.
TGTGCTAGCGAACAGGGGGCAGGGCAGCCCCAGCATTTT
CASEQGAGQPQHF
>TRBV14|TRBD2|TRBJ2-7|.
TGTGCCAGCAGCCTGGGACTAGATGACGAGCAGTACTTC
CASSLGLDDEQYF
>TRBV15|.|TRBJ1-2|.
TGTGCCACCAGCAGAGATCAGGCAGTCCGCTATGGCTACACCTTC
CATSRDQAVRYGYTF
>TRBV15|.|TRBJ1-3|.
TGTGCCACCAGCAGAGTTCCGGTTAGCTCTGGAAACACCATATATTTT
CATSRVPVSSGNTIYF
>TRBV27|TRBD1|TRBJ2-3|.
TGTGCCAGCAGTCCTTATCGGGACAGGGAAGATACGCAGTATTTT
CASSPYRDREDTQYF
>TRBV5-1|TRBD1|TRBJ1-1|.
TGCGCCAGCAGCCGGGGACAGGGGGACACTGAAGCTTTCTTT
CASSRGQGDTEAFF
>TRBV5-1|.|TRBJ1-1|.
TGCGCCAGCAGCCTGGGATGGGGGGGGAACACTGAAGCTTTCTTT
CASSLGWGGNTEAFF
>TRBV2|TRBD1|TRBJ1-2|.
TGTGCCAGCAAGCCAGGGGGTCGCTATGGCTACACCTTC
CASKPGGRYGYTF
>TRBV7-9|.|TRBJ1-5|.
TGTGCCAGCAGCTTATCGTGGACAGACAATCAGCCCCAGCATTTT
CASSLSWTDNQPQHF
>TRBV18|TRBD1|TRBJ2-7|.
TGTGCCAGCTCACCCGGGGACAGATTCTCCTACGAGCAGTACTTC
CASSPGDRFSYEQYF
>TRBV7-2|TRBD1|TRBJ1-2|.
TGTGCCAGCAGCTCGAGCTTGACAGGGGGCTCGACCGGTGGCTACACCTTC
CASSSSLTGGSTGGYTF
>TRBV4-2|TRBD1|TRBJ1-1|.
TGTGCCAGCAGCCAACAAACAGGGGATCTTGAAGCTTTCTTT
CASSQQTGDLEAFF
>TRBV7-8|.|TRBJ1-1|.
TGTGCCAGCTCGCGGGTAGAGGCCAGAGGCACTGAAGCTTTCTTT
CASSRVEARGTEAFF
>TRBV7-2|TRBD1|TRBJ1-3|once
TGTGCCAGCAGCTTAGCCGCGACAGGGGCTGGAAACACCATATATTTT
CASSLAATGAGNTIYF
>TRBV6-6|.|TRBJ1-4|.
TGTGCCAGCAGAGAACAGGTCGCTCGTGAAAAACTGTTTTTT
CASREQVAREKLFF
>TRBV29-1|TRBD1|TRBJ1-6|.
TGCAGCGTCTTGGACAGGGCGGGTTCACCCCTCCACTTT
CSVLDRAGSPLHF
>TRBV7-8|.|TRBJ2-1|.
TGTGCCAGCAGCGCAGGACAGCTGGGCAATGAGCAGTTCTTC
CASSAGQLGNEQFF
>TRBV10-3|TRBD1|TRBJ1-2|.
TGTGCCATCAGTGCCGGGACAGGGGGCGTCTATGGCTACACCTTC
CAISAGTGGVYGYTF
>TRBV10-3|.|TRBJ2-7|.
TGTGCCATCAGAACCCAGGAGGAGGGCGAGCAGTACTTC
CAIRTQEEGEQYF
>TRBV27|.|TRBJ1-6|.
TGTGCCAGCAGTTTAGGGCGGGGGGCTAATTGGTCACCCCTCCACTTT
CASSLGRGANWSPLHF
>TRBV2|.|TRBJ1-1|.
TGTGCCAGCAGAGGAGACAGAAACACTGAAGCTTTCTTT
CASRGDRNTEAFF
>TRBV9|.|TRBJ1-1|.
TGTGCCAGCAGCGTAGGCGGCGGGGGGCGGAACACTGAAGCTTTCTTT
CASSVGGGGRNTEAFF
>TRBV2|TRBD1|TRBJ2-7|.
TGTGCCAGCAGTCGACAGGGGGGTTCCTACGAGCAGTACTTC
CASSRQGGSYEQYF
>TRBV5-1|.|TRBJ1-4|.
TGCGCCAGCAGCTCTTCTCTGGGGGCCCCTAATGAAAAACTGTTTTTT
CASSSSLGAPNEKLFF
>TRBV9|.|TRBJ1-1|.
TGTGCCAGCAGCGTAGCCGGGTACACTGAAGCTTTCTTT
CASSVAGYTEAFF
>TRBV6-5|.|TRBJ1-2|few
TGTGCCAGCAGTTACTCCGGGGAGGGAGGCTATGGCTACACCTTC
CASSYSGEGGYGYTF
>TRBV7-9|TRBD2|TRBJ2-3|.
TGTGCCAGCAGCTTAGCACTAGCGGGGACAGATACGCAGTATTTT
CASSLALAGTDTQYF
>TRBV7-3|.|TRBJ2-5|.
TGTGCCAGCAGCGAGTCAGGGGAAGAGACCCAGTACTTC
CASSESGEETQYF
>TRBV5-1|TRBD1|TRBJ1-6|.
TGCGCCAGCAGCTTGTCCTGGACAGGGTATAATTCACCCCTCCACTTT
CASSLSWTGYNSPLHF
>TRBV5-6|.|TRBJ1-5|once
TGTGCCAGCAGCTTCTCAAGGGGGGGGAGCAATCAGCCCCAGCATTTT
CASSFSRGGSNQPQHF
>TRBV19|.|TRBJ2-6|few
TGTGCCAGTAGTATAGCCCGGGTCGACTCTGGGGCCAACGTCCTGACTTTC
CASSIARVDSGANVLTF
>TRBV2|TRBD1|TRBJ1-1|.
TGTGCCAGCCAGTACCAGGGGGCCCAAACCCTGAACACTGAAGCTTTCTTT
CASQYQGAQTLNTEAFF
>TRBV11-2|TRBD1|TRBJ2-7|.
TGTGCCAGCAGCTGGGACAGCACCTACGAGCAGTACTTC
CASSWDSTYEQYF
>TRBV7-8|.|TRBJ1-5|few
TGTGCCAGCAGCCCTGCCGGGGGGAGCAATCAGCCCCAGCATTTT
CASSPAGGSNQPQHF
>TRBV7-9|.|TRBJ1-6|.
TGTGCCAGCAGCCCCCAGGGTCTGCTGAATTCACCCCTCCACTTT
CASSPQGLLNSPLHF
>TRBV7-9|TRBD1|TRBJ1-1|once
TGTGCCAGCAGCTCACACCCAGGGGGTGGAACTGAAGCTTTCTTT
CASSSHPGGGTEAFF
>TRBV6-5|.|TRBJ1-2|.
TGTGCCAGCAGTTCCCTGACAGGAGGCCATGGCTACACCTTC
CASSSLTGGHGYTF
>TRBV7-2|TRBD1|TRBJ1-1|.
TGTGCCAGCAGCTTAAATCCCGGACAGGGACCTGAAGCTTTCTTT
CASSLNPGQGPEAFF
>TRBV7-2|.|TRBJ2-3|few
TGTGCCAGCAGCTTAGCATCTAGAGGAATTGGTGCGCAGTATTTT
CASSLASRGIGAQYF
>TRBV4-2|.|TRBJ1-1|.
TGTGCCAGCAGCCCGGCCGGGACACCCTACACTGAAGCTTTCTTT
CASSPAGTPYTEAFF
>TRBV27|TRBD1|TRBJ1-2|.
TGTGCCAGCAGTTTATCGAATACAGGGGGCTCTGGCTACACCTTC
CASSLSNTGGSGYTF
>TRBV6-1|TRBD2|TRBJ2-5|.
TGTGCCAGCAGTGAAAGCGGGGGGCCCCAAGAGACCCAGTACTTC
CASSESGGPQETQYF
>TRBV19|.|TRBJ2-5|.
TGTGCCAGTAGTATAAACAGACAAGAGACCCAGTACTTC
CASSINRQETQYF